The rows below give T cell receptor beta chains drawn from one sample of a study of T cells in Graves' hyperthyroidism and ophthalmopathy. Each CDR3 protein is one row after TCRdb ran MiXCR on the multiplex PCR reads. Of fewer than 450,000 distinct CDR3 sequences listed, around a sixth are singletons. The sequencing sample was made of blood. These receptors all stem from a man between 18 and 35 years old with Graves' ophthalmopathy. CDR3s include the opening cysteine and the closing phenylalanine or tryptophan. The D gene is left open where the match is weak. Size tells how often a clone was seen (once, few, many) or the class of an expanded clone, and some rows leave it out.

V gene	clone size	D gene	J gene	CDR3 protein	CDR3 DNA
TRBV11-1	many	TRBD1	TRBJ1-2	CASSRGQANYGYTF	TGTGCCAGCAGTAGAGGACAGGCGAACTATGGCTACACCTTC
TRBV10-3	many	TRBD2	TRBJ2-1	CAISAGLAGGSSYNEQFF	TGTGCCATCAGCGCGGGACTAGCGGGGGGCAGCTCCTACAATGAGCAGTTCTTC
TRBV15	many	TRBD1	TRBJ1-4	CATSRAGTAHEKLFF	TGTGCCACCAGCAGAGCCGGGACAGCTCATGAAAAACTGTTTTTT
TRBV28	many	-	TRBJ2-7	CASSLKYEQYF	TGTGCCAGCAGTTTAAAGTACGAGCAGTACTTC
TRBV5-4	-	-	TRBJ2-7	CASSLGGGGGREQYF	TGTGCCAGCAGCTTGGGCGGGGGAGGGGGACGCGAGCAGTACTTC
TRBV11-2	many	TRBD2	TRBJ2-1	CASTRGGGGYNEQFF	TGTGCCAGCACCCGGGGGGGCGGGGGCTACAATGAGCAGTTCTTC
TRBV6-1	few	TRBD1	TRBJ2-3	CASSFGTGRGYYMDTQYF	TGTGCCAGCAGTTTCGGTACTGGCAGGGGGTACTATATGGATACGCAGTATTTT
TRBV7-3	-	-	TRBJ1-4	CASSLTGLSNEKLFF	TGTGCCAGCAGCTTAACGGGGCTGTCTAATGAAAAACTGTTTTTT
TRBV11-2	many	-	TRBJ2-3	CASSLNGFTDTQYF	TGTGCCAGCAGCTTAAACGGTTTCACAGATACGCAGTATTTT
TRBV18	-	TRBD1	TRBJ1-1	CASSPPTTGIWEAFF	TGTGCCAGCTCACCGCCTACGACAGGGATATGGGAAGCTTTCTTT